This TCR beta chain was sequenced during a study of cytomegalovirus exposure and HLA in healthy donors. About this clone itself: The target antigen is unknown.

Study observations and caveats: Being productive about 87% or about 30% of the time was typical of most TCR beta V segments in an earlier analysis.

PCR used 60 Vbeta primers and 13 Jbeta primers. Here immunoSEQ multiplex PCR was the method, and the copy in TCRdb shows in-frame clones only, minus some. Counted here are about 160,000 clones, 84% occurring once; the ten biggest clones make up 5% to 7%. Sequencing was carried out using PBMCs. The receptor's source is a man in his forties or fifties in good health and CMV-seropositive.

The CDR3 DNA is TGTGCCAGCAGCTTCTTGACAGGGACTGATGAAAAACTGTTTTTT. Translated: CASSFLTGTDEKLFF. The chain couples TRBV7-9 to TRBJ1-4; TRBD1 agrees at 7 bases. The CDR3 has 15 amino acids. In germline, CDR1 is SEHNR, CDR2 FQNEAQ (reference sequence). Trimming took 3 bases from V and 6 from J; bases not matched to a gene: 7.